These 19 T cell receptor beta chains came from one sample sequenced in a study of blood T cell repertoires in COVID-19. Sequenced by immunoSEQ multiplex PCR; TCRdb stores in-frame clones only, minus some. The table records over 110,000 clones, approximately 88% of them present only once. The sequenced material came from peripheral blood. The receptors originated from a woman in her 50s with acute or convalescent COVID-19.

This clone was counted a few times. V is TRBV2 and J is TRBJ2-2; 9 nucleotides line up with TRBD2. The CDR3 contains 15 residues. The V segment lost 2 bases and the J segment 9 bases; nucleotides outside the gene matches: 7. Germline CDR1 and CDR2: SNHLY and FYNNEI. CDR3 in DNA: TGTGCCAGCAGTGAATTAGCGGGGGCAATCAGGGAGCTGTTTTTT. It yields the protein CASSELAGAIRELFF.

The chain combines TRBV5-1 with TRBJ1-1, with a tentative D call TRBD1 (5 bases). This CDR3 is 15 amino acids long. The V end was cut by 4 bases, the J end by 4 bases, with 17 bases between. Germline V CDR1 and CDR2: SGHRS, YFSETQ. The CDR3 spells CASSLRARESTEAFF. In DNA, the CDR3 is TGCGCCAGCAGCCTCAGGGCTCGGGAGAGCACTGAAGCTTTCTTT.

For this clone: The germline gene is not matched at one end of the junction; a read error may be the cause. This sequence joins TRBV7-7 and TRBJ2-5; 9 bases align to TRBD1. Germline V gene sequence: CDR1 SSHAT, CDR2 FNYEAQ (reference sequence). The CDR3 has 16 residues. The CDR3 DNA sequence: TGTGCTAGCAGCTTAGTGGGGACAGGGCCTCAAGAGACCCAGTACTTC. It yields the protein CASSLVGTGPQETQYF.

The CDR3: CASSSGGATDTQYF. CDR3 in DNA: TGCGCCAGCAGCTCGGGGGGAGCCACAGATACGCAGTATTTT. This chain connects TRBV5-1 to TRBJ2-3; 7 positions agree with TRBD2. The CDR3 has 14 amino acids. Germline V gene lookup returns CDR1 SGHRS and CDR2 YFSETQ. The junction had 3 bases not matched to a gene; V was cut back by 3 bases and J by 2 bases.

A single count supports this clone. This chain uses TRBV19 with TRBJ1-4, with 7 nucleotides matching TRBD1. The V gene's germline CDR1 is LNHDA and CDR2 SQIVND (reference sequence). The V gene end was trimmed by 1 base and the J gene end by 0 bases; junction bases not matched to a gene: 8. CDR3 length equals 18 residues. This CDR3 is CASSIGDRALTTNEKLFF. The CDR3 DNA sequence: TGTGCCAGTAGTATAGGCGACAGGGCCTTAACAACTAATGAAAAACTGTTTTTT.

V and J are TRBV9 and TRBJ2-1; TRBD2 aligns across 12 bases. Germline CDR1 SGDLS, CDR2 YYNGEE. The V gene end was trimmed by 2 bases and the J gene end by 8 bases; junction bases not matched to a gene: 8. The CDR3 has 16 residues. The DNA for the CDR3 is TGTGCCAGCAGCGTGGGACTAGCGGGCCCCTCGTATGAGCAGTTCTTC. Translating it yields CASSVGLAGPSYEQFF.

The genes are TRBV7-8 and TRBJ2-1; 8 bases match TRBD2. The CDR3 extends over 17 amino acids. Germline loops: CDR1 SGHVS, CDR2 FQNEAQ. V dropped 1 base and J dropped 2; count of bases not matched to a gene: 7. The CDR3 nucleotides read TGTGCCAGCAGCTTAGTAGGAGCGGGGGCTCCCTACAATGAGCAGTTCTTC. Its translation: CASSLVGAGAPYNEQFF.

The chain links TRBV7-3 to TRBJ2-1, with 11 nucleotides matching TRBD1. Germline V gene data show CDR1 as SGHTA and CDR2 as FQGTGA. CDR3 size: 16 residues. V lost 1 base to trimming and J lost 7 bases; unmatched junction nucleotides: 6. CDR3 sequence: CASSLIGTGGLNEQFF. CDR3 in DNA: TGTGCCAGCAGCTTAATCGGGACAGGGGGATTAAATGAGCAGTTCTTC.

The V gene is TRBV29-1, the J gene TRBJ1-2; 11 bases align to TRBD1. CDR1 and CDR2 (germline): SQVTM, ANQGSEA. The CDR3 length is 15 residues. The junction had 9 bases not matched to a gene; V was cut back by 3 bases and J by 6 bases. CDR3 sequence: CSVDPGQGALNGYTF. The DNA of the CDR3 is TGCAGCGTTGACCCCGGACAGGGGGCGTTAAATGGCTACACCTTC.

This clone was detected only once. Germline and junction disagree at one end, which may indicate a read error. The rearrangement joins TRBV7-9 to TRBJ2-7, with TRBD2 identical over 9 bases. The CDR3 is 14 amino acids. Per germline, CDR1 SEHNR and CDR2 FQNEAQ (reference sequence). CDR3 DNA: TGTGCCAGCAGCCTAGCGGGACAGCCCTACGAGCAGTACTTC. Residues: CASSLAGQPYEQYF.

This clone was seen at least ten times. The gene calls are TRBV7-6 and TRBJ2-7; D remains ambiguous. This CDR3 contains 15 residues. In germline, CDR1 is SGHVS, CDR2 FNYEAQ. Trimming shortened V by 5 bases and J by 5 bases, and 19 bases separated the two germline ends. The CDR3 coding sequence is TGTGCCAGCAGCCCAACAGTAAAAGGTGTAGACGAGCAGTACTTC. It translates to CASSPTVKGVDEQYF. Complete variable domain (other parts from reference TRBV7-6 and TRBJ2-7): GAGVSQSPRYKVTKRGQDVALRCDPISGHVSLYWYRQALGQGPEFLTYFNYEAQQDKSGLPNDRFSAERPEGSISTLTIQRTEQRDSAMYRCASSPTVKGVDEQYFGPGTRLTVT.

The DNA for the CDR3 is TGTGCCAGCAGTTACTCTGGGGACAGGGGCCAGCATTTT. Amino acid sequence: CASSYSGDRGQHF. The chain joins TRBV6-6 to TRBJ1-5; 10 nucleotides match TRBD1. Losses at the gene ends were 0 bases for V and 12 bases for J; bases not matched to a gene: 2. The CDR3 is 13 residues long. The germline V gene encodes CDR1 MNHNY and CDR2 SVGAGI (reference sequence).

The chain carries TRBV6-5 and TRBJ1-1; D gene uncertain. V was pared by 0 bases and J by 1 base, with 12 bases between. The CDR3 contains 16 residues. The germline V gene encodes CDR1 MNHEY and CDR2 SVGAGI. Here the CDR3 reads CASSYSLSYGNTEAFF. The CDR3 nucleotides read TGTGCCAGCAGTTACTCGTTGTCCTACGGGAACACTGAAGCTTTCTTT.

The sample holds one count of this clone. This chain connects TRBV2 to TRBJ1-4, with a tentative D call TRBD1 (6 bases). Between the trimmed V and J ends, which lost 6 bases and 1 base, there was a span of 9 bases. This CDR3 has 14 amino acids. Germline V gene data show CDR1 as SNHLY and CDR2 as FYNNEI. This CDR3 is CASRKGETNEKLFF. Here the CDR3 DNA reads TGTGCCAGCAGGAAGGGGGAAACTAATGAAAAACTGTTTTTT.

This clone was observed once. V and J are TRBV6-5 and TRBJ2-1, with 9 bases fitting TRBD2. V shed 5 bases, J shed 7 bases, and the junction held 9 bases outside the gene matches. The CDR3 consists of 15 residues. Germline V gives CDR1 MNHEY, CDR2 SVGAGI. CDR3 DNA: TGTGCCAGCAGTAGGGCGGGGGGGCTTAGGAATGAGCAGTTCTTC. Its protein product is CASSRAGGLRNEQFF.

The CDR3 region has the DNA TGTGCCAGCAGGACTAGCGGGCCTTACAATGAGCAGTTCTTC. Encoded protein: CASRTSGPYNEQFF. The V gene is TRBV25-1, the J gene TRBJ2-1; 10 bases map to TRBD2. Germline trimming cut 6 bases from V and 4 bases from J; bases unmatched to any gene: 3. CDR3 length: 14 residues. The germline V gene has CDR1 MGHDK and CDR2 SYGVNS.

In the case of this clone: At the DNA level, this CDR3 is encoded by other sequences in the same sample as well. The V call is TRBV6-5, the J call TRBJ2-7; 11 positions match TRBD1. V shed 5 bases, J shed 2 bases, and the junction held 2 bases outside the gene matches. Germline loops: CDR1 MNHEY, CDR2 SVGAGI. The CDR3 loop spans 14 amino acids. The CDR3 DNA is TGTGCCAGCAGTCCGGGACAGGGGGCCTACGAGCAGTACTTC. This codes for CASSPGQGAYEQYF.

The rearrangement links TRBV2 to TRBJ2-1; 9 nucleotides agree with TRBD2. V was pared by 6 bases and J by 13 bases, with 7 bases of the junction left unmatched. Germline values: CDR1 SNHLY, CDR2 FYNNEI. This CDR3 has 12 amino acids. CDR3 loop: CASSGPGLAQFF. Here the CDR3 DNA reads TGTGCCAGCAGCGGTCCGGGACTAGCTCAGTTCTTC.

This chain joins TRBV7-9 and TRBJ1-1; 7 positions agree with TRBD1. CDR3 length: 14 amino acids. V lost 5 bases to trimming and J lost 3 bases; unmatched junction nucleotides: 6. Germline CDR1 reads SEHNR; CDR2 reads FQNEAQ (reference sequence). The CDR3 DNA reads as TGTGCCAGCAGCCTTACAGGGGCCCACACTGAAGCTTTCTTT. This encodes CASSLTGAHTEAFF.